These 30 T cell receptor beta chains share one sample of origin, sequenced in a study of blood T cell repertoires in COVID-19. Here immunoSEQ multiplex PCR was the method, and the copy in TCRdb shows in-frame clones only, minus some. The sample includes around 68,000 clones, approximately 83% seen only once; the top ten take 16%. The sample was peripheral blood. The receptors here all came from a man aged 35 to 55 with COVID-19, enrolled during active disease.

The V and J genes are TRBV5-1 and TRBJ1-3; D is possibly TRBD1 (6 bases). The ends were cut back, 4 bases at V and 1 base at J, with 15 bases in the middle. The CDR3 runs 16 residues. Germline values: CDR1 SGHRS, CDR2 YFSETQ. CDR3 bases: TGCGCCAGCAGCCTCAGCGACAGGACATCTGGAAACACCATATATTTT. Protein product: CASSLSDRTSGNTIYF. The whole variable domain, filled in from reference TRBV5-1 and TRBJ1-3, reads KAGVTQTPRYLIKTRGQQVTLSCSPISGHRSVSWYQQTPGQGLQFLFEYFSETQRNKGNFPGRFSGRQFSNSRSEMNVSTLELGDSALYLCASSLSDRTSGNTIYFGEGSWLTVV.

The gene calls are TRBV10-1 and TRBJ2-1; 8 positions match TRBD2. The CDR3 runs to 17 residues. From germline, CDR1 is WNHNN and CDR2 SYGVQD (reference sequence). J was trimmed by 4 bases and V by 4 bases; bases with no gene match: 12. Here the CDR3 reads CASSAISAGGGYNEQFF. DNA for the CDR3: TGCGCCAGCAGTGCTATATCGGCGGGGGGCGGATACAATGAGCAGTTCTTC.

This sequence joins TRBV5-1 and TRBJ2-3; TRBD2 aligns across 7 bases. V was pared by 2 bases and J by 4 bases, with 4 bases of the junction left unmatched. This CDR3 has 14 amino acids. Germline loops: CDR1 SGHRS, CDR2 YFSETQ. CDR3: CASSFGRGADTQYF. CDR3 bases: TGCGCCAGCAGCTTTGGGAGGGGCGCAGATACGCAGTATTTT.

The chain links TRBV6-5 to TRBJ1-5, with 7 bases identical to TRBD1. The CDR3 has 16 amino acids. Trimming took 2 bases from V and 7 from J; bases not matched to a gene: 11. Germline CDR1 reads MNHEY; CDR2 reads SVGAGI. The DNA for the CDR3 is TGTGCCAGCAGTTACGGTGGGCCAGGGGGTCAACAGCCCCAGCATTTT. This translates into CASSYGGPGGQQPQHF.

V gene TRBV6-6 combines with J gene TRBJ1-2, with a possible D match to TRBD1 (6 bases). Trimming left V 7 bases short and J 0 bases short, with 12 bases between. Looked up from germline, CDR1 is MNHNY and CDR2 is SVGAGI (reference sequence). The CDR3 contains 14 residues. The CDR3 coding sequence is TGTGCCAGCACAGGGGCAATTTCTAACTATGGCTACACCTTC. It is translated as CASTGAISNYGYTF.

The V gene is TRBV5-1, the J gene TRBJ1-1; tentatively, D is TRBD1 (5 bases). Germline V gene sequence: CDR1 SGHRS, CDR2 YFSETQ. The CDR3 is made up of 15 amino acids. The germline V and J ends were trimmed by 0 bases and 1 base, with 10 bases remaining between them. This chain's CDR3 is CASSLGAGPNTEAFF. CDR3 DNA: TGCGCCAGCAGCTTGGGAGCAGGGCCGAACACTGAAGCTTTCTTT. The entire variable domain, with the rest obtained from reference TRBV5-1 and TRBJ1-1, is as follows: KAGVTQTPRYLIKTRGQQVTLSCSPISGHRSVSWYQQTPGQGLQFLFEYFSETQRNKGNFPGRFSGRQFSNSRSEMNVSTLELGDSALYLCASSLGAGPNTEAFFGQGTRLTVV.

V gene TRBV28 combines with J gene TRBJ2-3, with 9 bases aligning to TRBD2. The germline V gene encodes CDR1 MDHEN and CDR2 SYDVKM. This CDR3 region has 14 residues. Trimming at V came to 5 bases and at J to 4 bases, leaving 4 bases not matched to a gene. The CDR3, as DNA: TGTGCCAGCAGTGGCGGGGGGGGCCCAGATACGCAGTATTTT. Encoded protein: CASSGGGGPDTQYF.

The chain joins TRBV29-1 to TRBJ1-1, with D perhaps matching TRBD1 (5 bases). Germline CDR1 is SQVTM and CDR2 is ANQGSEA. This CDR3 is 13 amino acids long. With 8 bases removed from V and 4 bases from J, the gap between germline ends came to 17 bases. CDR3 region: CSLLGQGGTEAFF. The CDR3 DNA reads as TGCAGCCTTCTTGGGCAGGGTGGCACTGAAGCTTTCTTT.

CDR3 DNA sequence: TGTGCCAGCAGCCCCGGGCGGCAGGGTTATGAAAAACTGTTTTTT. It codes for CASSPGRQGYEKLFF. The V call is TRBV7-9, the J call TRBJ1-4; D is perhaps TRBD1 (5 bases). The CDR3 runs 15 residues. V was cut by 5 bases and J by 6 bases, with 16 bases left in between. Germline-derived CDR1 and CDR2 are SEHNR and FQNEAQ (reference sequence).

The J gene is TRBJ2-1, the V gene TRBV5-1; 7 bases match TRBD2. CDR3 length equals 14 residues. Trimming at V came to 4 bases and at J to 7 bases, leaving 8 bases not matched to a gene. Germline-derived CDR1 and CDR2 are SGHRS and YFSETQ. The CDR3 here is CASSRGDGGNEQFF. For the CDR3, the DNA is TGCGCCAGCAGCCGGGGGGACGGAGGGAATGAGCAGTTCTTC.

V usage is TRBV5-6 and J usage is TRBJ1-2; D remains unclear. CDR1 is SGHDT and CDR2 is YYEEEE in the germline V gene. V lost 4 bases, J lost 8 bases, and 12 bases lay in between. CDR3 length: 12 residues. The CDR3: CASSRGPWGYTF. CDR3 in DNA: TGTGCCAGCAGCCGCGGGCCCTGGGGCTACACCTTC. Variable domain in full (rest from reference TRBV5-6 and TRBJ1-2): DAGVTQSPTHLIKTRGQQVTLRCSPKSGHDTVSWYQQALGQGPQFIFQYYEEEERQRGNFPDRFSGHQFPNYSSELNVNALLLGDSALYLCASSRGPWGYTFGSGTRLTVV.

This chain uses TRBV9 with TRBJ2-1, with TRBD1 matching 9 bases. Unmatched junction bases numbered 7, after V lost 1 base and J lost 5 bases. Germline assignment: CDR1 SGDLS and CDR2 YYNGEE. CDR3 length: 16 amino acids. The CDR3 loop reads CASSVQTGGPDNEQFF. DNA of the CDR3: TGTGCCAGCAGCGTACAAACAGGGGGCCCGGACAATGAGCAGTTCTTC.

This clone was recorded once. The chain recombines TRBV19 with TRBJ2-7, with 9 bases lining up with TRBD2. The CDR3 sequence is 16 residues long. Germline V lookup: CDR1 LNHDA, CDR2 SQIVND (reference sequence). V shed 5 bases and J 4 bases; nucleotides not matched to a gene: 12. The CDR3 DNA follows: TGTGCCAGTAGTGGGAGCGGGGGGACCGAATCGTACGAGCAGTACTTC. Translation gives CASSGSGGTESYEQYF.

The chain links TRBV7-2 to TRBJ2-7; 9 positions agree with TRBD1. Germline V gene lookup returns CDR1 SGHTA and CDR2 FQGNSA. This CDR3 comprises 15 residues. The J segment lost 1 base and the V segment lost 5 bases, leaving 6 bases of the junction unmatched. CDR3 DNA: TGTGCCAGCAGCATTCCGGGACAGGGATCCTACGAGCAGTACTTC. Amino acid sequence: CASSIPGQGSYEQYF.

This clone is a singleton in its sample. The rearrangement uses TRBV2 and TRBJ1-6, with a possible D match to TRBD1 (6 bases). This CDR3 contains 16 residues. Trimming took 8 bases from V and 8 from J, leaving 22 bases between them. Germline values: CDR1 SNHLY, CDR2 FYNNEI. Here the CDR3 reads CASRGVLQGRDSPLHF. The DNA of the CDR3 is TGTGCCAGCCGAGGGGTACTACAGGGAAGGGATTCACCCCTCCACTTT.

The CDR3 loop reads CASSPSTGGGNQPQHF. The CDR3 DNA reads as TGTGCCAGCAGTCCCTCGACAGGGGGAGGGAATCAGCCCCAGCATTTT. This chain connects TRBV27 to TRBJ1-5, with 9 nucleotides matching TRBD1. The J segment lost 4 bases and the V segment lost 5 bases, leaving 9 bases of the junction unmatched. The CDR3 has 16 amino acids. The germline gives CDR1 MNHEY, CDR2 SMNVEV (reference sequence).

The chain carries TRBV5-5 and TRBJ1-1; possibly TRBD1 for D (6 bases). Trimming left V 0 bases short and J 7 bases short, with 13 bases between. The length of the CDR3 is 14 residues. Per germline, CDR1 SGHKS and CDR2 YYEKEE (reference sequence). The CDR3 DNA reads as TGTGCCAGCAGCTTGGCCGTACCCAGGGGTGAAGCTTTCTTT. It translates to CASSLAVPRGEAFF.

This chain joins TRBV7-9 and TRBJ2-2; 7 bases align to TRBD2. CDR1 and CDR2 from the germline V gene are SEHNR and FQNEAQ (reference sequence). V lost 4 bases to trimming and J lost 2 bases; unmatched junction nucleotides: 4. CDR3 length equals 15 residues. DNA of the CDR3: TGTGCCAGCAGCTCGCCGGGACTAAACACCGGGGAGCTGTTTTTT. Protein sequence: CASSSPGLNTGELFF.

The chain carries TRBV19 and TRBJ2-2; TRBD2 matches 7 bases. The CDR3 spans 14 residues. CDR1 is LNHDA and CDR2 is SQIVND in the germline V gene (reference sequence). Losses at the gene ends were 9 bases for V and 2 bases for J; bases not matched to a gene: 6. The CDR3 region is CARGASGNTGELFF. CDR3 DNA: TGTGCCAGAGGTGCTAGCGGAAACACCGGGGAGCTGTTTTTT.

The chain joins TRBV30 to TRBJ1-3; D gene unclear. From germline, CDR1 is GTSNPN and CDR2 SVGIG (reference sequence). V was trimmed by 3 bases and J by 9 bases, leaving 9 bases between them. The CDR3 has 11 amino acids. The CDR3 nucleotides are TGTGCCTGGAGCAATCGGGGCACCATATATTTT. Translating it yields CAWSNRGTIYF.

The V and J genes are TRBV30 and TRBJ2-7; TRBD1 is a possible D gene (6 bases). The V end lost 5 bases, the J end lost 3 bases, and 14 bases lay between the germline ends. This CDR3 has 13 residues. Germline-derived CDR1 and CDR2 are GTSNPN and SVGIG (reference sequence). Here the CDR3 reads CAWAKGDGYEQYF. As DNA, the CDR3 is TGTGCCTGGGCCAAGGGGGATGGCTACGAGCAGTACTTC.

The chain is built from TRBV5-4 and TRBJ2-5, with 9 bases lining up with TRBD1. The V and J ends lost 1 base and 2 bases, in that order; junction bases with no gene match: 3. From germline, CDR1 is SGHNT and CDR2 YYREEE (reference sequence). The CDR3 is 15 residues long. The CDR3 sequence: CASSLSDRGQETQYF. CDR3 DNA sequence: TGTGCCAGCAGCTTGAGTGACAGGGGGCAAGAGACCCAGTACTTC.

This chain links TRBV9 with TRBJ2-1; 9 bases fit TRBD1. The CDR3 spans 15 residues. The J segment lost 5 bases and the V segment lost 2 bases, leaving 5 bases of the junction unmatched. Germline loops: CDR1 SGDLS, CDR2 YYNGEE. CDR3 sequence reads: CASSVGTGRDNEQFF. The CDR3 DNA reads TGTGCCAGCAGCGTGGGGACAGGGAGGGACAATGAGCAGTTCTTC.

This chain links TRBV12-5 with TRBJ1-4; perhaps TRBD1 as D (5 bases). V was cut by 5 bases and J by 5 bases, with 9 bases left in between. Germline CDR1 LGHNT, CDR2 FRNRAP. CDR3 length: 13 residues. In DNA, the CDR3 is TGTGCTAGTGGTCAGGGAGGAAATGAAAAACTGTTTTTT. Translation gives CASGQGGNEKLFF.

The rearrangement uses TRBV19 and TRBJ1-1; perhaps TRBD1 as D (5 bases). This CDR3 has 13 amino acids. Germline V gene sequence: CDR1 LNHDA, CDR2 SQIVND (reference sequence). Trimming removed 9 bases from V and 0 bases from J, with 11 bases in between. CDR3 protein: CASQGRMNTEAFF. The CDR3 nucleotides are TGTGCCAGCCAGGGAAGGATGAACACTGAAGCTTTCTTT.

The chain carries TRBV28 and TRBJ1-6; perhaps TRBD1 as D (5 bases). CDR1 MDHEN and CDR2 SYDVKM come from the germline V gene. The CDR3 contains 12 residues. Trimming stripped 8 bases from V and 8 bases from J, with 10 bases between. This CDR3 reads CASRGGDSPLHF. The CDR3 nucleotides are TGTGCCAGCCGGGGGGGGGATTCACCCCTCCACTTT.

This chain links TRBV5-4 with TRBJ2-2; D ambiguous. Trimming took off 0 bases at V and 6 bases at J, with 3 bases between the two ends. Germline V gives CDR1 SGHNT, CDR2 YYREEE (reference sequence). CDR3 length: 12 residues. The CDR3 nucleotides read TGTGCCAGCAGCTTGGACTCCGGGGAGCTGTTTTTT. Amino acids: CASSLDSGELFF.

The chain couples TRBV5-6 to TRBJ2-5; 9 nucleotides match TRBD2. This CDR3 contains 14 residues. The junction had 2 bases not matched to a gene; V was cut back by 0 bases and J by 5 bases. In germline, CDR1 is SGHDT, CDR2 YYEEEE. CDR3 residues: CASSLVAGEETQYF. The CDR3 DNA follows: TGTGCCAGCAGCTTGGTAGCGGGGGAGGAGACCCAGTACTTC.

This sequence joins TRBV6-5 and TRBJ2-1, with 10 bases that match TRBD2. The germline V gene has CDR1 MNHEY and CDR2 SVGAGI. J lost 4 bases, V lost 7 bases, and 4 bases had no gene match. This CDR3 has 14 amino acids. CDR3 loop: CASTLAGGYNEQFF. The CDR3 DNA follows: TGTGCCAGCACGTTAGCGGGGGGTTACAATGAGCAGTTCTTC.

V gene TRBV5-3 combines with J gene TRBJ1-2; the match to TRBD1 covers 8 bases. TRBV5-3 is assigned to the ORF class and has an uncertain function. The CDR3 has 13 residues. V shed 4 bases and J 4 bases; nucleotides not matched to a gene: 3. CDR3 in amino acids: CARSPRGPYGYTF. CDR3 bases: TGTGCCAGAAGCCCCAGGGGGCCCTATGGCTACACCTTC.